This T cell receptor beta chain is from a study of regulatory T cells in long-lasting Graves disease. Assembly of TCR beta libraries relied on iRepertoire HTBI primers together with Arm-PCR of CDR3 regions. A single record per CDR3 protein comes from TCRdb applying MiXCR to the multiplex PCR reads. The data contain hundreds of thousands of distinct CDR3 sequences, around 20% of them singletons. This clonotype was counted ten times or more. Its target is not known. Time point described: persistent/refractory GD, antithyroid drugs over 5 years with positive TRAb. Construction of the TCR library relied on RNA isolated from PBMCs. Study-wide results and limits: Patients with persistent disease showed a bias toward TRBV28, TRBJ1-2 and TRBJ2-5.

Germline CDR1 is MNHNS and CDR2 is SASEGT. The CDR3 consists of 16 residues. Trimming cost V 1 base and J 5 bases; bases outside gene matches: 9. Specimen: peripheral blood mononuclear cells (PBMCs), collected when the disease was refractory, from a patient treated with antithyroid drugs. The V gene is TRBV6-1, the J gene TRBJ2-7, with 9 positions matching TRBD1. The source is a female donor with Graves disease. In nucleotides, the CDR3 is TGTGCCAGCAGTGAAGGGACGGGACAGGGCCCCCACGAGCAGTACTTC. Translated: CASSEGTGQGPHEQYF.